This T cell receptor beta chain was recorded in a study of T cell repertoires in cytomegalovirus infection (dated by TCRdb to about 2019). For the study in its entirety: Alongside well-studied HLA-B-restricted epitopes, the peptide stimulations were aimed at recently identified HLA-C-restricted CMV epitopes, whose presentation resists viral immunomodulation. Because public TCR beta signatures pointed to carriage of CMV infection together with the matching HLA type, the HLA type of each donor mattered for the analysis. The paper as a whole reports these results and caveats: The ex vivo response was dominated by HLA-C-restricted CMV-specific TCR beta clonotypes, which also provided the single most frequent clonotype in two of eight donors. In both this cohort and an independent cohort of under 450 donors, the cumulative frequency of public TCR beta family members distinguished carriers of CMV infection plus the relevant HLA type.

The sample was run on an Illumina HiSeq 1500. TCRdb reprocessed the public reads (quality trimming at Q25 with fastp, clone calling with MiXCR) and kept in-frame beta chains. Here each entry gathers all rows of one CDR3 protein and keeps the most common genes and DNA. The sample table lists about 120,000 distinct CDR3 sequences, roughly 30% of them with a count of one. In total, the top ten clones hold around two fifths of the sample. This sample's treatment or condition label indicates: in vitro stimulation with specific CMV peptide epitopes to enrich CMV-specific T cells. The CDR3 sequence holds 15 residues, the cysteine and phenylalanine included. Just the 45-base CDR3 DNA is kept, in frame starting at base 1. From a lookup of the germline V gene (reference sequence), CDR1 and CDR2 are SEHNR and FQNEAQ. V sheds 4 bases and J sheds 0 bases, leaving 9 bases between their ends. This clonotype was counted ten times or more. It lacks a known antigen. No much larger clone is present one base from it, and per-base qualities are unavailable.

Recombination joined TRBV7-9 with TRBJ1-4; D gene: possibly TRBD1, on 6 matching bases. This TCR derives from a human donor in good health (CMV status not recorded). Some clones in this sample may be carry-over from other donors' samples. Source: CD8+ T cells from cultured PBMCs, taken from culture after CMV antigen stimulation. The CDR3 protein is CASSSQGATNEKLFF. The sequence in DNA is TGTGCCAGCAGCTCACAGGGTGCAACTAATGAAAAACTGTTTTTT. This CDR3, with the reference TRBV7-9 and TRBJ1-4 proteins standing in past its ends, gives the full variable domain DTGVSQNPRHKITKRGQNVTFRCDPISEHNRLYWYRQTLGQGPEFLTYFQNEAQLEKSRLLSDRFSAERPKGSFSTLEIQRTEQGDSAMYLCASSSQGATNEKLFFGSGTQLSVL.